What follows describes a single TCR beta chain. Antigen specificity is unknown. Germline is not matched at one junction end, which may reflect a read error. This specimen comes from a study of T cell repertoires in cytomegalovirus infection. TCRdb processed the reads anew with MiXCR; each CDR3 protein has one entry. Seen here are about 830,000 distinct CDR3 sequences, approximately 32% observed once, and the top ten hold roughly 12%. The CDR3 consists of 14 residues. Germline lookup yields CDR1 MNHNY and CDR2 SVGAGI (reference sequence). The chain uses TRBV6-6 and TRBJ1-5; a weak D match, TRBD1 (6 bases). The sample in question was cultured CD8+ T cells from PBMCs, obtained from culture after CMV antigen stimulation. This receptor was identified in a human donor in good health (CMV status not recorded). Some clones in this sample may be carry-over from other donors' samples. CDR3 DNA: TGTGCCAGCAGTGGAATAACAGGGAATCAGCCCCGGCATTTT. This gives the protein CASSGITGNQPRHF.